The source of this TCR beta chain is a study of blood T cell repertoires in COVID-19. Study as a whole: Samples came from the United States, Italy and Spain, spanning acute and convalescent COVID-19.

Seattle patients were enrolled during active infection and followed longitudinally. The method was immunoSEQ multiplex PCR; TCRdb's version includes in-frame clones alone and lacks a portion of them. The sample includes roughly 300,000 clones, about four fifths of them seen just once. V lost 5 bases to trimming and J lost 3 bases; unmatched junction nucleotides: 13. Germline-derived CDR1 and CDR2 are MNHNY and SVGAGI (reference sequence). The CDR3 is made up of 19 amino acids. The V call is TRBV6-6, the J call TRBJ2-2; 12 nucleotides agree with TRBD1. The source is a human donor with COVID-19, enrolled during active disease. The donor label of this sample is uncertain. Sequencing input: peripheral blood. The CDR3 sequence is CASSPIRDRGLYDTGELFF. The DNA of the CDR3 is TGTGCCAGCAGTCCAATCCGGGACAGGGGGCTTTATGACACCGGGGAGCTGTTTTTT.